This T cell receptor beta chain was sequenced during a study of radiotherapy plus CTLA-4 blockade in lung cancer. Study-wide background: Overall, roughly 18% of patients showed an objective response, while 25% to 40% attained disease control.

Produced via immunoSEQ multiplex PCR; TCRdb's table is partial and in-frame only. The data show around 80,000 clones, around 86% seen once. In regard to this clone: Its target is unknown.

Focal radiation and CTLA-4 blockade (ipilimumab) were tested in chemo-refractory metastatic non-small-cell lung cancer patients. Study-wide points: Some TCR clones had been derived from tumors. These clones expanded in peripheral blood after radiotherapy plus ipilimumab.

This clonotype was obtained from a human donor with non-small cell lung cancer who had stable disease on radiotherapy plus ipilimumab. The sequences come from peripheral blood, collected from a patient treated with radiotherapy plus ipilimumab.

The CDR3 region is CASSLSTGMEGYTF. Here the CDR3 DNA reads TGTGCCAGCAGTTTGTCAACAGGGATGGAAGGCTACACCTTC. The chain employs TRBV27 and TRBJ1-2, with D possibly matching TRBD1 (6 bases). Per germline, CDR1 MNHEY and CDR2 SMNVEV (reference sequence). The CDR3 sequence is 14 residues long. Trimming took 3 bases from V and 8 from J, leaving 16 bases between them.